In this sample, the clone carrying this TCR beta chain turned up many times. No antigen is known for it. This record belongs to a study of human T cells and chemical hapten exposure. Overall study findings and caveats: While controls formed fewer of them, expanded TCRs formed significantly more large CDR3 similarity clusters.

Time point given: patch test 3, about 24 weeks after DPC sensitization. Treatment described: therapeutic diphenylcyclopropenone sensitization with weekly scalp DPC. Each CDR3 protein gets one entry after TCRdb re-called the RACE reads with MiXCR. Of some 84,000 distinct CDR3 sequences in the sample, 10% to 14% are singletons; the top ten hold about 3.5%. The sample was whole blood, taken in connection with sensitization to the hapten diphenylcyclopropenone (DPC). The clonotype was recovered from a woman aged 50 to 60 with alopecia areata. Some clones in this sample may be carry-over from other donors' samples.

CDR3 DNA: TGTGCCAGCAGCCCTCGACAGGGGGCCATCAATCAGCCCCAGCATTTT. Protein: CASSPRQGAINQPQHF. The rearrangement uses TRBV7-8 and TRBJ1-5, with 10 positions matching TRBD1. This CDR3 is 16 amino acids long. V trimming: 5 bases; J trimming: 3 bases; junction bases outside the gene matches: 7. Looked up from germline, CDR1 is SGHVS and CDR2 is FQNEAQ.